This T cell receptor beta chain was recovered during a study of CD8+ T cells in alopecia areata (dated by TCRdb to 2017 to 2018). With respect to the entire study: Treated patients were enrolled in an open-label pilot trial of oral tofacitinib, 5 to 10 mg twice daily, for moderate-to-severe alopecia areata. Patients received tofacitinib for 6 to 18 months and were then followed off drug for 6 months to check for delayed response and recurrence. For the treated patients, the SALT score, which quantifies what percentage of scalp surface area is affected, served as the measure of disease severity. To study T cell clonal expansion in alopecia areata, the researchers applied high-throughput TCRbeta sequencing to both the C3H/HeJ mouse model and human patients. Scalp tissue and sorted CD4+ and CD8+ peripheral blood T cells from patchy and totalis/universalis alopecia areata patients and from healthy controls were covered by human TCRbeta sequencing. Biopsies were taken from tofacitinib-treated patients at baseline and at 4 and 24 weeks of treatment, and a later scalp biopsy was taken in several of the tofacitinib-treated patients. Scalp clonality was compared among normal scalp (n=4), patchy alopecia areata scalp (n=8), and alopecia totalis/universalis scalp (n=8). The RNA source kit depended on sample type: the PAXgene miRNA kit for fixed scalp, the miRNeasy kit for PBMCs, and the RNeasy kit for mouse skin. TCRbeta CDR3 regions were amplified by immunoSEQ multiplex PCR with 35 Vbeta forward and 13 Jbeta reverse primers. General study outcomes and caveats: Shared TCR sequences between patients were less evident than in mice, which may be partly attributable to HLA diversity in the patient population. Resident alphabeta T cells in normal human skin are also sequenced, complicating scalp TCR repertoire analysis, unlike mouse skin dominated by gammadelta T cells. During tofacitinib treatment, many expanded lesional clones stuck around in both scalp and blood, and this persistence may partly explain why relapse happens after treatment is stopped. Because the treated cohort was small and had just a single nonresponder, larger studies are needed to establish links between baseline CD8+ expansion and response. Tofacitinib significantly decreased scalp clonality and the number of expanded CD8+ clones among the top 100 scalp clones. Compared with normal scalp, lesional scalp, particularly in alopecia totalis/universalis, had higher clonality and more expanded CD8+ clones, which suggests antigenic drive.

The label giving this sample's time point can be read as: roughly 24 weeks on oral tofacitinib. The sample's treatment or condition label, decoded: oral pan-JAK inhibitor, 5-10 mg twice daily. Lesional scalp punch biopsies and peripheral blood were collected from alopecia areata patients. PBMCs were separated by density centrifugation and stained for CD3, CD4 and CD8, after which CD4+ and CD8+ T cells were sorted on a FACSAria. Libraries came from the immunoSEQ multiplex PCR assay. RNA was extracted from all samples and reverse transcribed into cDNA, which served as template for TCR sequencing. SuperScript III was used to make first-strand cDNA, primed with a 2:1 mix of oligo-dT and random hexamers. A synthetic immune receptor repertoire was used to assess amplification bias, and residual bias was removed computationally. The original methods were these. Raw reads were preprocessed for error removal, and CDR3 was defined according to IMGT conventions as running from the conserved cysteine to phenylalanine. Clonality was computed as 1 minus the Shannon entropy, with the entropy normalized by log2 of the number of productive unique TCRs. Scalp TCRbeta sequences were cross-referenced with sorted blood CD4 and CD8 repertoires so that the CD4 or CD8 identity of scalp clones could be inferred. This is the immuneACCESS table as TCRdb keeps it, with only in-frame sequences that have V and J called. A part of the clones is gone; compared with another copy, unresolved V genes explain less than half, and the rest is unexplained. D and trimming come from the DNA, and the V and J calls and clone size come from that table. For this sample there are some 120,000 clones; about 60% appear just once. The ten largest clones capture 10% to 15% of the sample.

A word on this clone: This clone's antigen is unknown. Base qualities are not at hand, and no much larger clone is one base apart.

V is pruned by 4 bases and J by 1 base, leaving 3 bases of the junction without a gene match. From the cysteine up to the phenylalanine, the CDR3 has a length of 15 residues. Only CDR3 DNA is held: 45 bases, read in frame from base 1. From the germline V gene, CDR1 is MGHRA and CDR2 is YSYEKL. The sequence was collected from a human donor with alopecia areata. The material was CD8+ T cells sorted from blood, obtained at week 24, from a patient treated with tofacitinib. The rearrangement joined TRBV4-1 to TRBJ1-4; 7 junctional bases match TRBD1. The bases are TGCGCCAGCAGCCCTCGACAGGGAACTAATGAAAAACTGTTTTTT. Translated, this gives CASSPRQGTNEKLFF.